Presented here are 13 T cell receptor beta chains from one specimen sequenced in a study of blood T cell repertoires in COVID-19. The repertoire was sequenced with immunoSEQ multiplex PCR; TCRdb's copy has only in-frame clones and lacks some. Of 150,000 to 200,000 clones listed, about 88% are singletons. The sequencing sample was made of peripheral blood. These receptor sequences come from a woman at least 80 years old in a cohort sampled during active or convalescent COVID-19.

This clone was counted a single time. The genes are TRBV2 and TRBJ2-7, with TRBD1 identical over 9 bases. After removal of 11 bases from V and 1 base from J, the junction contained 9 bases not matched to a gene. This CDR3 spans 14 amino acids. CDR1 is SNHLY and CDR2 is FYNNEI in the germline V gene. The CDR3 nucleotides are TGTGCCGGATCCCCCGGGACAGGGTCCTACGAGCAGTACGTC. This encodes CAGSPGTGSYEQYV.

The chain is built from TRBV18 and TRBJ2-1; a possible D gene is TRBD2 (6 bases). Germline lookup yields CDR1 KGHSH and CDR2 LQKENI. This CDR3 region has 16 residues. V was pared by 1 base and J by 0 bases, with 10 bases between. The CDR3 here is CASSPLGTGSYNEQFF. The CDR3 DNA follows: TGTGCCAGCTCACCACTCGGGACTGGCTCCTACAATGAGCAGTTCTTC.

J is TRBJ2-1 and V is TRBV7-2; tentatively, D is TRBD2 (5 bases). V lost 2 bases and J 9 bases, leaving 11 bases between the germline ends. Per germline, CDR1 SGHTA and CDR2 FQGNSA. The CDR3 runs 13 residues. The CDR3 DNA follows: TGTGCCAGCAGCTTATTAGGACTTCGTGAGCAGTTCTTC. Translating gives CASSLLGLREQFF.

The chain couples TRBV27 to TRBJ1-5, with 7 bases fitting TRBD1. There are 15 residues in the CDR3. Germline V gives CDR1 MNHEY, CDR2 SMNVEV (reference sequence). The V and J ends lost 2 bases and 6 bases, in that order; junction bases with no gene match: 7. The CDR3 is CASSLAQGLIQPQHF. DNA for the CDR3: TGTGCCAGCAGTTTAGCACAGGGGTTGATTCAGCCCCAGCATTTT.

The chain is built from TRBV5-1 and TRBJ2-3; TRBD1 might be the D (5 bases). CDR3 length: 14 amino acids. V was cut by 2 bases and J by 2 bases, with 9 bases left in between. Germline V gives CDR1 SGHRS, CDR2 YFSETQ. DNA for the CDR3: TGCGCCAGCAGCTTTACAGGAGACACAGATACGCAGTATTTT. Translating it yields CASSFTGDTDTQYF.

The chain joins TRBV30 to TRBJ1-1; possible D gene TRBD1, 6 bases. Germline assignment: CDR1 GTSNPN and CDR2 SVGIG (reference sequence). The CDR3 is 14 residues long. Between the trimmed V and J ends, which lost 3 bases and 7 bases, there was a span of 18 bases. The CDR3 DNA follows: TGTGCCTGGAGCTGGGGCAGGGGAGTCTTTGAAGCTTTCTTT. Residues: CAWSWGRGVFEAFF.

The chain uses TRBV6-4 and TRBJ2-1, with a possible D match to TRBD1 (5 bases). V shed 2 bases and J shed 5 bases, with 13 bases lying between them. Germline V CDR1 and CDR2: MRHNA, SNTAGT. The CDR3 runs to 15 residues. This CDR3 reads CASSDGQGPHNEQFF. In DNA form, the CDR3 reads TGTGCCAGCAGTGACGGGCAGGGTCCCCACAATGAGCAGTTCTTC.

The chain is built from TRBV28 and TRBJ1-1, with D unresolved. The length of the CDR3 is 14 residues. Deletions cut 4 bases from V and 4 bases from J, with 13 bases between. The germline gives CDR1 MDHEN, CDR2 SYDVKM. The CDR3 DNA follows: TGTGCCAGCAGTTCCTCGGGAGGACCCACTGAAGCTTTCTTT. Translating it yields CASSSSGGPTEAFF. The entire variable domain, with the rest obtained from reference TRBV28 and TRBJ1-1, is as follows: DVKVTQSSRYLVKRTGEKVFLECVQDMDHENMFWYRQDPGLGLRLIYFSYDVKMKEKGDIPEGYSVSREKKERFSLILESASTNQTSMYLCASSSSGGPTEAFFGQGTRLTVV.

On this clone itself: This CDR3 is also generated by other DNA sequences in the sample. The chain links TRBV28 to TRBJ2-5; D possibly corresponds to TRBD2 (6 bases). Trimming cost V 4 bases and J 6 bases, with 12 bases left between them. The CDR3 runs 13 residues. CDR1 and CDR2 (germline): MDHEN, SYDVKM. DNA of the CDR3: TGTGCCAGCAGTTCGGGACTCCTGAAGACCCAGTACTTC. Protein product: CASSSGLLKTQYF. Based on the CDR3 plus reference TRBV28 and TRBJ2-5, the full variable domain is DVKVTQSSRYLVKRTGEKVFLECVQDMDHENMFWYRQDPGLGLRLIYFSYDVKMKEKGDIPEGYSVSREKKERFSLILESASTNQTSMYLCASSSGLLKTQYFGPGTRLLVL.

The chain is built from TRBV6-5 and TRBJ1-6; D ambiguous. Trimming left V 6 bases short and J 6 bases short, with 15 bases between. From germline, CDR1 is MNHEY and CDR2 SVGAGI. The CDR3 length is 15 residues. Written as DNA, the CDR3 is TGTGCCAGCAGCACTATGTCAGCTGGTAATTCACCCCTCCACTTT. Encoded protein: CASSTMSAGNSPLHF.

The rearrangement links TRBV6-5 to TRBJ1-4; D gene uncertain. Germline assignment: CDR1 MNHEY and CDR2 SVGAGI. The CDR3 has 15 amino acids. Trimming left V 5 bases short and J 8 bases short, with 18 bases between. The CDR3 nucleotides are TGTGCCAGCAGTACCCAAGAACTGGGAGGGGAAAAACTGTTTTTT. Protein: CASSTQELGGEKLFF.

The genes are TRBV3-1 (or the pseudogene TRBV3-2) and TRBJ1-5; 7 bases are shared with TRBD1. Germline assignment: CDR1 LGHDT and CDR2 YNNKEL (reference sequence). The CDR3 covers 17 residues. Trimming took 3 bases from V and 0 from J; bases not matched to a gene: 8. DNA of the CDR3: TGTGCCAGCAGCCAGGCCCCTCAGGGGGGTAGCAATCAGCCCCAGCATTTT. Translation gives CASSQAPQGGSNQPQHF.

V gene TRBV11-3 combines with J gene TRBJ2-1, with a tentative D call TRBD1 (6 bases). Germline V gives CDR1 SGHNT, CDR2 YENEEA. The ends were cut back, 5 bases at V and 0 bases at J, with 23 bases in the middle. This CDR3 spans 19 amino acids. The CDR3 region is CASSPRGGRGVGSYNEQFF. As DNA, the CDR3 is TGTGCCAGCAGCCCCCGGGGCGGCAGGGGTGTTGGCTCCTACAATGAGCAGTTCTTC.